This T cell receptor (beta chain) derives from a study of blood T cell repertoires in COVID-19. Clones were read by immunoSEQ multiplex PCR, and TCRdb kept only the in-frame ones, dropping some. The repertoire holds 250,000 to 300,000 clones, with approximately 91% as singletons. Sequencing used PBMCs or T cells enriched from blood (not recorded which). This receptor was taken from a woman in her thirties or forties with acute COVID-19.

This CDR3 reads CASSPFRGNEQFF. The CDR3 DNA reads TGTGCCAGCAGCCCCTTCAGGGGCAATGAGCAGTTCTTC. This chain joins TRBV6-4 and TRBJ2-1; a possible D gene is TRBD1 (6 bases). The V and J ends lost 6 bases and 6 bases respectively, with 12 bases between them. This CDR3 is built from 13 residues. Germline lookup yields CDR1 MRHNA and CDR2 SNTAGT.